The 17 T cell receptor beta chains in this list originate from one sample, sequenced in a study of blood T cell repertoires in COVID-19. TCRdb's table, derived via immunoSEQ multiplex PCR, lists solely in-frame clones and lacks some. The sample lists over 200,000 clones, 80% to 90% occurring once. Sequencing was performed on PBMCs or T cells enriched from blood (not recorded which). These receptors were taken from a woman under 40 who had been exposed to COVID-19.

This chain links TRBV12-5 with TRBJ2-1, with a possible D match to TRBD1 (6 bases). Between the trimmed V and J ends, which lost 5 bases and 0 bases, there was a span of 17 bases. Germline V gives CDR1 LGHNT, CDR2 FRNRAP. The CDR3 loop spans 17 amino acids. The CDR3 DNA is TGTGCTAGTGGTCCCTCCGATGGGGGCAGCTCCTACAATGAGCAGTTCTTC. Its protein is CASGPSDGGSSYNEQFF. The full variable domain, rest sourced from reference TRBV12-5 and TRBJ2-1, is DARVTQTPRHKVTEMGQEVTMRCQPILGHNTVFWYRQTMMQGLELLAYFRNRAPLDDSGMPKDRFSAEMPDATLATLKIQPSEPRDSAVYFCASGPSDGGSSYNEQFFGPGTRLTVL.

The chain recombines TRBV27 with TRBJ1-2; the D gene is possibly TRBD1 (6 bases). The CDR3 extends over 17 amino acids. CDR1 MNHEY and CDR2 SMNVEV come from the germline V gene (reference sequence). V gave up 2 bases and J gave up 6 bases, with 22 bases separating them. The DNA for the CDR3 is TGTGCCAGCAGTTTAATCGGACAGAGAGCGTCACTGGATGGCTACACCTTC. It encodes CASSLIGQRASLDGYTF.

The table lists this clone with a few counts. CDR3 in DNA: TGCGCCAGCAGCCAAGTATTTGTGGGGAGTGAAAAACTGTTTTTT. Translating it yields CASSQVFVGSEKLFF. The genes are TRBV4-1 and TRBJ1-4; no firm D call. The V gene's germline CDR1 is MGHRA and CDR2 YSYEKL. The CDR3 runs to 15 residues. V was clipped by 1 base and J by 7 bases, with 13 bases between them.

The chain joins TRBV5-4 to TRBJ1-1; tentative D call: TRBD1 (5 bases). In germline, CDR1 is SGHNT, CDR2 YYREEE (reference sequence). The V end lost 4 bases, the J end lost 9 bases, and 19 bases lay between the germline ends. CDR3 length: 14 residues. The CDR3 loop reads CASSPVEGMVKAFF. CDR3 nucleotide sequence: TGTGCCAGCAGCCCTGTGGAGGGGATGGTAAAAGCTTTCTTT.

The rearrangement links TRBV19 to TRBJ1-1; 7 bases are a match to TRBD1. The CDR3 runs 14 residues. V gave up 5 bases and J gave up 5 bases; unmatched junction bases: 8. Germline V lookup: CDR1 LNHDA, CDR2 SQIVND (reference sequence). In DNA, the CDR3 is TGTGCCAGTAGTCCACAGGGGCGGGCGACTGAAGCTTTCTTT. Protein sequence: CASSPQGRATEAFF.

The chain links TRBV25-1 to TRBJ2-7; 8 bases align to TRBD2. The CDR3 covers 12 residues. With 5 bases clipped from V and 4 bases from J, the junction kept 1 base outside the gene matches. Germline V gives CDR1 MGHDK, CDR2 SYGVNS. CDR3 protein: CASSLAGYEQYF. The CDR3 DNA reads as TGTGCCAGCAGTCTAGCGGGTTACGAGCAGTACTTC.

The chain carries TRBV18 and TRBJ2-1; tentatively, D is TRBD2 (6 bases). Trimming stripped 3 bases from V and 7 bases from J, with 22 bases between. From germline, CDR1 is KGHSH and CDR2 LQKENI. The CDR3 extends over 17 amino acids. The CDR3 DNA reads as TGTGCCAGCTCACCGCTGGGTTCGGGGGTGGGAGAGAATGAGCAGTTCTTC. Amino acid sequence: CASSPLGSGVGENEQFF.

CDR3 DNA sequence: TGTGCCAGCAGCGTAGACCTCGGAGGGACCCAGTACTTC. It yields the protein CASSVDLGGTQYF. This chain connects TRBV9 to TRBJ2-5, with D perhaps matching TRBD2 (5 bases). Per the germline V gene, CDR1 is SGDLS and CDR2 is YYNGEE. The CDR3 totals 13 residues. The germline V and J ends were trimmed by 0 bases and 7 bases, with 10 bases remaining between them. The variable domain in full, completed from reference TRBV9 and TRBJ2-5, reads DSGVTQTPKHLITATGQRVTLRCSPRSGDLSVYWYQQSLDQGLQFLIQYYNGEERAKGNILERFSAQQFPDLHSELNLSSLELGDSALYFCASSVDLGGTQYFGPGTRLLVL.

CDR3 region: CASSLIAGVTGELFF. CDR3 DNA sequence: TGTGCCAGCAGCTTGATAGCGGGAGTGACCGGGGAGCTGTTTTTT. The chain carries TRBV5-8 and TRBJ2-2, with 9 bases identical to TRBD2. CDR1 is SGHTS, CDR2 YDEGEE, per germline. The J segment lost 5 bases and the V segment lost 1 base, leaving 3 bases of the junction unmatched. The CDR3 contains 15 residues.

This clone has only one observation. The chain recombines TRBV2 with TRBJ1-5; possibly TRBD1 for D (6 bases). The CDR3 has 14 amino acids. Germline CDR1 SNHLY, CDR2 FYNNEI. V lost 5 bases and J lost 0, with 8 bases in between. CDR3 amino acids: CASSYRVSNQPQHF. In nucleotides, the CDR3 is TGTGCCAGCAGTTACAGGGTTAGCAATCAGCCCCAGCATTTT.

This clone was observed once. Written as DNA, the CDR3 is TGTGCCAGCAGCTCTAGAGGGACAGATCTAGAGACCCAGTACTTC. Translation: CASSSRGTDLETQYF. The chain uses TRBV7-9 and TRBJ2-5; 7 bases agree with TRBD1. With 4 bases clipped from V and 4 bases from J, the junction kept 9 bases outside the gene matches. CDR1 SEHNR and CDR2 FQNEAQ come from the germline V gene (reference sequence). CDR3 length: 15 amino acids.

The chain uses TRBV10-2 and TRBJ2-7, with D possibly matching TRBD2 (6 bases). The CDR3 extends over 12 amino acids. Germline V lookup: CDR1 WSHSY, CDR2 SAAADI. Deletions cut 6 bases from V and 2 bases from J, with 8 bases between. CDR3 amino acids: CASSGLTYEQYF. CDR3 DNA sequence: TGCGCCAGCAGCGGACTAACCTACGAGCAGTACTTC.

The genes are TRBV30 and TRBJ1-5, with TRBD1 as a possible D gene (5 bases). The V end lost 1 base, the J end lost 5 bases, and 12 bases lay between the germline ends. The CDR3 runs 14 residues. The V gene's germline CDR1 is GTSNPN and CDR2 SVGIG (reference sequence). CDR3 loop: CAWSAGTVHQPQHF. The DNA of the CDR3 is TGTGCCTGGAGTGCTGGGACTGTTCATCAGCCCCAGCATTTT.

This chain connects TRBV5-4 to TRBJ2-7; a weak D match, TRBD1 (6 bases). Germline V gene data show CDR1 as SGHNT and CDR2 as YYREEE (reference sequence). The CDR3 has 13 residues. Between the trimmed V and J ends, which lost 4 bases and 4 bases, there was a span of 12 bases. The CDR3 is CASSRADRYEQYF. The CDR3 DNA reads as TGTGCCAGCAGCCGGGCAGACAGGTACGAGCAGTACTTC.

This chain uses TRBV6-5 with TRBJ2-2; 7 bases line up with TRBD2. This CDR3 is 14 amino acids long. The germline V gene encodes CDR1 MNHEY and CDR2 SVGAGI. V was clipped by 4 bases and J by 5 bases; unmatched bases: 4. CDR3 in amino acids: CASSLGRGTGELFF. The CDR3, as DNA: TGTGCCAGCAGTTTGGGGAGGGGAACCGGGGAGCTGTTTTTT.

The chain has TRBV15 and TRBJ2-2; D perhaps matches TRBD2 (6 bases). In germline, CDR1 is LNHNV, CDR2 YYDKDF (reference sequence). The V end was cut by 1 base, the J end by 3 bases, with 18 bases between. The CDR3 is made up of 18 amino acids. In nucleotides, the CDR3 is TGTGCCACCAGCAGAGGTTTTCGGTCGGGAGTAGACACCGGGGAGCTGTTTTTT. Amino acids: CATSRGFRSGVDTGELFF.

This clone was seen a handful of times. The chain has TRBV2 and TRBJ2-7; tentatively, D is TRBD2 (5 bases). Germline V gene sequence: CDR1 SNHLY, CDR2 FYNNEI. The CDR3 runs 16 residues. Trimming shortened V by 3 bases and J by 6 bases, and 21 bases separated the two germline ends. In nucleotides, the CDR3 is TGTGCCAGCAGTGATCACTTACCTCTTGTAGCGAGCGAGCAGTACTTC. This gives the protein CASSDHLPLVASEQYF.